These T cell receptor beta chains were read from a single sample in a study of shared clonotypes between healthy human individuals. Generated by immunoSEQ multiplex PCR, the TCRdb table keeps only in-frame clones and is missing some. The table has 2,500,000 or so clones, under 95% seen once; the top ten hold about 0.39%. The sequenced sample was naive CD4+ T cells from PBMCs. These receptors came from a man aged 18 to 35 in good health. Some clones in this sample may be carry-over from other donors' samples. Each CDR3 is given with its conserved first and last residue. Each record gives: D gene, clone size, J gene, V gene, CDR3 protein, CDR3 DNA. A D gene is named only where the DNA matches it firmly. Expanded clones get a size class; other rows say once, few or many, or leave the size out.

.	.	TRBJ1-5	TRBV6-1	CASRRGGPDQPQHF	TGTGCCAGCAGAAGGGGAGGGCCCGATCAGCCCCAGCATTTT
.	.	TRBJ2-5	TRBV9	CASSDSGAQETQYF	TGTGCCAGCAGCGATTCAGGGGCCCAAGAGACCCAGTACTTC
.	few	TRBJ2-7	TRBV2	CASSETDYEQYF	TGTGCCAGCAGCGAGACAGATTACGAGCAGTACTTC
.	.	TRBJ2-5	TRBV18	CASSPPAGAMQETQYF	TGTGCCAGCTCACCACCCGCCGGGGCGATGCAAGAGACCCAGTACTTC
TRBD1	.	TRBJ2-1	TRBV5-1	CASSLTGESYNEQFF	TGCGCCAGCAGCTTGACAGGGGAATCCTACAATGAGCAGTTCTTC
TRBD2	.	TRBJ2-7	TRBV28	CASSQLRRSGTRNYEQYF	TGTGCCAGCAGCCAACTCCGGCGCTCCGGGACTAGGAACTACGAGCAGTACTTC
.	once	TRBJ1-6	TRBV29-1	CSVAQDYNSPLHF	TGCAGCGTTGCGCAGGACTATAATTCACCCCTCCACTTT
TRBD1	.	TRBJ2-7	TRBV18	CASSPPSTGEAQYF	TGTGCCAGCTCACCACCATCGACAGGGGAAGCGCAGTACTTC
TRBD2	.	TRBJ2-1	TRBV28	CASTPGGAGVVGSEQFF	TGTGCCAGCACCCCTGGGGGTGCGGGAGTAGTTGGTAGTGAGCAGTTCTTC
TRBD2	once	TRBJ2-7	TRBV5-1	CASSFGLADYEQYF	TGCGCCAGCAGCTTCGGACTAGCGGACTACGAGCAGTACTTC
TRBD2	.	TRBJ2-3	TRBV12-5	CASGDLAVGDTQYF	TGTGCTAGTGGCGATCTAGCGGTCGGGGATACGCAGTATTTT
.	.	TRBJ1-5	TRBV29-1	CSVKQDQGQPQHF	TGCAGCGTTAAACAGGATCAGGGGCAGCCCCAGCATTTT
TRBD2	.	TRBJ2-2	TRBV9	CASSVGGLAGGNTGELFF	TGTGCCAGCAGCGTAGGAGGACTAGCGGGAGGAAACACCGGGGAGCTGTTTTTT
TRBD2	.	TRBJ2-3	TRBV7-3	CASRSGLPTDTQYF	TGTGCCAGCAGATCGGGACTACCTACAGATACGCAGTATTTT
TRBD1	once	TRBJ2-3	TRBV27	CASRKRGTVTQYF	TGTGCCAGCAGAAAACGAGGGACAGTGACGCAGTATTTT
TRBD2	.	TRBJ2-5	TRBV6-5	CASKPPGGQTQYF	TGTGCCAGCAAACCACCGGGGGGGCAGACCCAGTACTTC
.	.	TRBJ1-2	TRBV6-5	CASSETGIYGYTF	TGTGCCAGCAGCGAGACAGGAATCTATGGCTACACCTTC
TRBD1	.	TRBJ2-1	TRBV5-5	CASSLARDSGWFF	TGTGCCAGCAGCTTGGCTCGGGACAGTGGTTGGTTCTTC
TRBD1	.	TRBJ1-2	TRBV4-2	CASSQDLGVRRGNGYTF	TGTGCCAGCAGCCAAGATCTCGGGGTACGCAGGGGGAATGGCTACACCTTC
.	.	TRBJ1-1	TRBV13	CASSLALEATEAFF	TGTGCCAGCAGCTTAGCCCTAGAAGCCACTGAAGCTTTCTTT
.	.	TRBJ2-1	TRBV9	CASNISGNPANEQFF	TGTGCCAGCAATATTAGCGGTAACCCAGCCAATGAGCAGTTCTTC
TRBD1	.	TRBJ1-3	TRBV28	CARLFSLQRGDREANTIYF	TGTGCCAGACTTTTTAGCCTTCAGAGGGGGGACAGGGAGGCAAACACCATATATTTT
.	.	TRBJ2-6	TRBV18	CASSSDWSPGANVLTF	TGTGCCAGCTCAAGCGATTGGAGTCCCGGGGCCAACGTCCTGACTTTC
.	.	TRBJ2-2	TRBV27	CATGARTGELFF	TGTGCCACGGGGGCGAGAACCGGGGAGCTGTTTTTT
.	few	TRBJ1-1	TRBV5-1	CASGAGFPMNTEAFF	TGCGCCAGCGGGGCCGGGTTCCCTATGAACACTGAAGCTTTCTTT
.	.	TRBJ2-7	TRBV6-5	CASSYGYSYEQYF	TGTGCCAGCAGTTACGGGTATTCCTACGAGCAGTACTTC
TRBD1	.	TRBJ2-7	TRBV11-2	CASSPSLGQDRGSYEQYF	TGTGCCAGCAGCCCCAGCTTAGGGCAGGACAGGGGGTCCTACGAGCAGTACTTC